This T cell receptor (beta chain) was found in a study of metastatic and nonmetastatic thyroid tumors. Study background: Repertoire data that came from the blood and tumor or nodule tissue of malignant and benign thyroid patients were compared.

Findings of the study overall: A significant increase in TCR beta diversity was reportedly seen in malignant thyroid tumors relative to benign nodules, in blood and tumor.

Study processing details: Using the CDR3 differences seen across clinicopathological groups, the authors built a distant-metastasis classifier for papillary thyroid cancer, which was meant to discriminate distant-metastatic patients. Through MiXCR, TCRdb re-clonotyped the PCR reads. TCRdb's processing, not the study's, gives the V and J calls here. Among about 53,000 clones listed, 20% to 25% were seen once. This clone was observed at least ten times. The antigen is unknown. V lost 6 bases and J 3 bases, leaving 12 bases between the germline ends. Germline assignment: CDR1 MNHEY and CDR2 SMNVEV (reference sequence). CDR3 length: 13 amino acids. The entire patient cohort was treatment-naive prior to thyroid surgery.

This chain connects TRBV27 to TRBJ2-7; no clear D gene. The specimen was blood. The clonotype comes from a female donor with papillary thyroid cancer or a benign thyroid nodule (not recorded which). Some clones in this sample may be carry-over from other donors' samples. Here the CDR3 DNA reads TGTGCCAGCAGCCGAAGGCTGGACTACGAGCAGTACTTC. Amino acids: CASSRRLDYEQYF.